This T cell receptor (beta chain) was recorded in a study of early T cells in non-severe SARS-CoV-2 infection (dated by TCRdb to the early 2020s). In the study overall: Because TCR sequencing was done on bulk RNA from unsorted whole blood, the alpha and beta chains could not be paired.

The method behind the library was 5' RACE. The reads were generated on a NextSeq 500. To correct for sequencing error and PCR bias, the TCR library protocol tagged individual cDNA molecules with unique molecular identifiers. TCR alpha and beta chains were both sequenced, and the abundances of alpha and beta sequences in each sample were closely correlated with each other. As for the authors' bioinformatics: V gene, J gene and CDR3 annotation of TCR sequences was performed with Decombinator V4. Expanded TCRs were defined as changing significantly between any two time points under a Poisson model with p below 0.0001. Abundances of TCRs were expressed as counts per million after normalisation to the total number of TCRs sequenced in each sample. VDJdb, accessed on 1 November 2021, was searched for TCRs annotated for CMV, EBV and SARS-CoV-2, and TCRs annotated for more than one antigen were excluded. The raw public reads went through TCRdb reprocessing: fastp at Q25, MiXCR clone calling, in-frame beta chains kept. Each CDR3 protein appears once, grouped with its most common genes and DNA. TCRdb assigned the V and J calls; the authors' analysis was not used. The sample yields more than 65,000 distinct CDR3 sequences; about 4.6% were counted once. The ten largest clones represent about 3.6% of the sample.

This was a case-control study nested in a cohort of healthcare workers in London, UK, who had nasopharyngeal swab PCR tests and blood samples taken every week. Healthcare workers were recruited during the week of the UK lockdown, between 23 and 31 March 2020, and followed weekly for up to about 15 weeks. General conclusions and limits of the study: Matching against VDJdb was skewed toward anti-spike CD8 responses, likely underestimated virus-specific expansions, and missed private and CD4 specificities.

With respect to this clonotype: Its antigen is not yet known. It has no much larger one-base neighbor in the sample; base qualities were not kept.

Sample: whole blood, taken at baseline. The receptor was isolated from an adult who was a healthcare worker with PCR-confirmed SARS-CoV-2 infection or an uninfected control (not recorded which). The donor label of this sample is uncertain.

The CDR3 reads CASSFNTGANVLTF. The nucleotide sequence is TGTGCCAGCAGTTTTAACACTGGGGCCAACGTCCTGACTTTC. The rearrangement combines TRBV12-3 or TRBV12-4 with TRBJ2-6, with the D gene too uncertain to name. Trimming costs V 3 bases and J 2 bases, and their ends lie 5 bases apart. The CDR3 holds 14 amino acids from the cysteine to the phenylalanine. The read is trimmed to its CDR3 DNA, 42 bases read in frame from base 1.